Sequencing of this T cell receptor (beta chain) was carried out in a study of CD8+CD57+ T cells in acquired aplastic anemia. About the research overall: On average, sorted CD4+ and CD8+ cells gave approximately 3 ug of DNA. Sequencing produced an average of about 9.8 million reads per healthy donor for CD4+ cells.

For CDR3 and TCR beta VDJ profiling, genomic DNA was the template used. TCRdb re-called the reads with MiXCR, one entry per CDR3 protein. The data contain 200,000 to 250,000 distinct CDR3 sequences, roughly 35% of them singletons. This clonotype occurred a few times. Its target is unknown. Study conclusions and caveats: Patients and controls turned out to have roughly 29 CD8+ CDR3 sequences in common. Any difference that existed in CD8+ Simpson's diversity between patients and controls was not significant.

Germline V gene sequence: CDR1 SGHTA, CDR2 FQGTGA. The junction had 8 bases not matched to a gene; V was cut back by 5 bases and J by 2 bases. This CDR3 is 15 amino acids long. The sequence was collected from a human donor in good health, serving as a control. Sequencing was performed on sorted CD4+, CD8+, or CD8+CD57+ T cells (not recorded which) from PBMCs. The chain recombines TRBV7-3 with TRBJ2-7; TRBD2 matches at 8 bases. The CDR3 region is CASSRTGGTAYEQYF. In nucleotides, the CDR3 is TGTGCCAGCAGCCGGACGGGGGGGACTGCCTACGAGCAGTACTTC.